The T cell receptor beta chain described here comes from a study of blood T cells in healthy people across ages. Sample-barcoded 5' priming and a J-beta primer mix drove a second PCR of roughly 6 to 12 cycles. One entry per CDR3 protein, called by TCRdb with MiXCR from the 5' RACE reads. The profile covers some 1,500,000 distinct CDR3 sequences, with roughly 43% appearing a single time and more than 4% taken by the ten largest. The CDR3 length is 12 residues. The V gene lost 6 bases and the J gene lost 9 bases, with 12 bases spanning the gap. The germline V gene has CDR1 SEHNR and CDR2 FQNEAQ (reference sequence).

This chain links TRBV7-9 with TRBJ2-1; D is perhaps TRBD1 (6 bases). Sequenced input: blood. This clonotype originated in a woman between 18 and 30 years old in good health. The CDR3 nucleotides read TGTGCCAGCAGTCGACAGGAGACTGAGCAGTTCTTC. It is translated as CASSRQETEQFF.